What follows are 3 T cell receptor beta chains derived from one specimen sequenced in a study of control samples from healthy donors and cancer patients. Some clones are missing from TCRdb's copy, which holds only in-frame ones; the method was immunoSEQ multiplex PCR. Of approximately 100,000 clones detected, approximately 89% appear once; the ten largest clones hold more than 20%. The sample consisted of blood. Receptors originate from a man aged 30 to 39 in good health.

The chain recombines TRBV5-6 with TRBJ2-2; D is perhaps TRBD1 (7 bases). Looked up from germline, CDR1 is SGHDT and CDR2 is YYEEEE. V was clipped by 4 bases and J by 1 base, with 20 bases between them. The CDR3 is made up of 18 amino acids. This CDR3 is CASSLIPSQGGNTGELFF. The DNA of the CDR3 is TGTGCCAGCAGCCTTATCCCTTCCCAGGGGGGGAACACCGGGGAGCTGTTTTTT. Variable domain in full (rest from reference TRBV5-6 and TRBJ2-2): DAGVTQSPTHLIKTRGQQVTLRCSPKSGHDTVSWYQQALGQGPQFIFQYYEEEERQRGNFPDRFSGHQFPNYSSELNVNALLLGDSALYLCASSLIPSQGGNTGELFFGEGSRLTVL.

The chain is built from TRBV2 and TRBJ2-3; no reliable D call. The CDR3 length is 16 residues. Trimming took off 1 base at V and 2 bases at J, with 13 bases between the two ends. Germline V gives CDR1 SNHLY, CDR2 FYNNEI. The CDR3 reads CASSEGSGRYTDTQYF. The CDR3 nucleotides are TGTGCCAGCAGTGAAGGTTCAGGAAGATACACAGATACGCAGTATTTT.

This chain links TRBV5-6 with TRBJ1-1, with 8 bases aligning to TRBD1. The CDR3 contains 14 residues. Germline lookup yields CDR1 SGHDT and CDR2 YYEEEE. J was trimmed by 4 bases and V by 3 bases; bases with no gene match: 5. This CDR3 is CASSWQGARTEAFF. The DNA of the CDR3 is TGTGCCAGCAGCTGGCAGGGGGCTCGCACTGAAGCTTTCTTT.